The clone carrying this T cell receptor beta chain was seen once. The antigen is not known. The data stem from a study of cytomegalovirus exposure and HLA in healthy donors. The study's findings and limits: Later, an analysis found that common viral pathogens appeared to be linked with several of the most significant clusters. The authors enumerated over 150 TCR beta chains as linked to cytomegalovirus.

CDR1 ENHRY and CDR2 SYGVKD come from the germline V gene. Between the trimmed V and J ends, which lost 2 bases and 8 bases, there was a span of 18 bases. The CDR3 runs to 15 residues. The PCR contained 60 Vbeta and 13 Jbeta primers. Using immunoSEQ multiplex PCR, the repertoire was profiled, and TCRdb retains in-frame clones only, with some absent. The table records approximately 100,000 clones, about 79% of them present only once. This chain connects TRBV10-3 to TRBJ1-2; possibly TRBD1 for D (5 bases). What was sequenced was PBMCs. The TCR was taken from a human donor in good health. CDR3 protein: CAISEPAGGTDGYTF. CDR3 in DNA: TGTGCCATCAGTGAGCCTGCGGGGGGGACTGACGGCTACACCTTC.